This T cell receptor beta chain comes out of a study of shared clonotypes between healthy human individuals. At the level of the study: Per donor, CD8 memory used one plate, CD8 naive used two, CD4 memory used three and CD4 naive used three.

Profiled with immunoSEQ multiplex PCR; TCRdb holds only in-frame clones, not every one. The sample yields roughly 1,100,000 clones, about 75% seen once. Germline loops: CDR1 SEHNR, CDR2 FQNEAQ (reference sequence). The CDR3 runs 13 residues. The germline V and J ends were trimmed by 5 bases and 3 bases, with 9 bases remaining between them. A remark on this clone: Its antigen remains unidentified.

Study findings and constraints: Sorted-subset sequencing was shown by rarefaction to be incomplete despite large depth.

V usage is TRBV7-9 and J usage is TRBJ2-3; the D is unclear. The clonotype comes from a young man in good health. The sequenced material came from memory CD4+ T cells sorted from blood. Noted subset: CD45RA-negative fraction. CDR3 nucleotides: TGTGCCAGCAGCCGAGATCCGACAGATACGCAGTATTTT. It codes for CASSRDPTDTQYF.